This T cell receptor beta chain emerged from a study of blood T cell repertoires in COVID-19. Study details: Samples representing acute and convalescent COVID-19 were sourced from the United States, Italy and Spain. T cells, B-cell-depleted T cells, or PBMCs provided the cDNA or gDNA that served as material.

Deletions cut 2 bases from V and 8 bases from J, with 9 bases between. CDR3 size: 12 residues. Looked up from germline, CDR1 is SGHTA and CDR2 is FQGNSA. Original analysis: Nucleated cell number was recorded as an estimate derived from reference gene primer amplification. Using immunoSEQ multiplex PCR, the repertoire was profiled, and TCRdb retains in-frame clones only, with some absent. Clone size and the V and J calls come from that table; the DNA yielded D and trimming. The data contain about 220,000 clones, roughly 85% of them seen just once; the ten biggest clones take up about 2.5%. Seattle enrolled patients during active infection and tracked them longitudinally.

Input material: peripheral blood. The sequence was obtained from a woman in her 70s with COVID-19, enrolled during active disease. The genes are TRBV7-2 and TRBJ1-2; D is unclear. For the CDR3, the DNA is TGTGCCAGCAGCTTAAGCACGGGGGGCTACACCTTC. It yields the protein CASSLSTGGYTF.